This T cell receptor (beta chain) originates from a study of blood T cells in healthy people across ages. This clonotype was recorded a few times. The antigen remains undetermined. Overall study results and limits: Age showed a roughly linear inverse relationship with TCR beta diversity per million T cells.

With a J-beta primer mix and a sample-barcoded 5' primer, a second PCR ran about 6 to 11 cycles. Each sample yielded at least 3 million CDR3-containing paired-end reads. A single record per CDR3 protein comes from TCRdb applying MiXCR to the 5' RACE reads. Here the sample spans around 620,000 distinct CDR3 sequences, roughly 29% being singletons. V shed 0 bases and J 7 bases; nucleotides not matched to a gene: 10. Per the germline V gene, CDR1 is SGHVS and CDR2 is FNYEAQ. The CDR3 consists of 17 residues. The chain uses TRBV7-6 and TRBJ2-1; 9 bases match TRBD2. The specimen sequenced was blood. The clonotype was recovered from a woman in her 70s in good health. This chain's CDR3 is CASSLAGSAGGRNEQFF. CDR3 sequence (DNA): TGTGCCAGCAGCTTAGCCGGGTCGGCGGGGGGGCGGAATGAGCAGTTCTTC.